The 6 T cell receptor beta chains reported below all come from one sample, sequenced in a study of blood T cell repertoires in COVID-19. Generated by immunoSEQ multiplex PCR, the TCRdb table keeps only in-frame clones and is missing some. The sample comprises about 270,000 clones, approximately 89% of which are singletons, and about 8.7% rests with the top ten. Sample: peripheral blood. The source is a middle-aged man with active or convalescent COVID-19.

V and J are TRBV6-1 and TRBJ1-2; a weak D match, TRBD1 (6 bases). V dropped 0 bases and J dropped 2 bases, with 7 bases sitting between them. Germline CDR1 MNHNS, CDR2 SASEGT. The CDR3 runs 14 residues. As DNA, the CDR3 is TGTGCCAGCAGTGAAGCCACAGGGAACTATGGCTACACCTTC. Translation gives CASSEATGNYGYTF.

The chain is built from TRBV6-5 and TRBJ1-5; the D gene is possibly TRBD1 (5 bases). Trimming left V 8 bases short and J 2 bases short, with 13 bases between. Germline loops: CDR1 MNHEY, CDR2 SVGAGI. The CDR3 runs 14 residues. CDR3 in amino acids: CASGITGGNQPQHF. The CDR3 region has the DNA TGTGCCAGCGGTATTACGGGGGGCAATCAGCCCCAGCATTTT.

V is TRBV6-5 and J is TRBJ1-1; 8 nucleotides align to TRBD1. CDR1 and CDR2 from the germline V gene are MNHEY and SVGAGI. J lost 0 bases, V lost 6 bases, and 6 bases had no gene match. The CDR3 spans 15 residues. CDR3 region: CASRQRQGMNTEAFF. CDR3 DNA sequence: TGTGCCAGCAGGCAAAGACAGGGGATGAACACTGAAGCTTTCTTT.

The chain uses TRBV13 and TRBJ2-7, with 7 bases matching TRBD1. The CDR3 is made up of 18 amino acids. With V trimmed by 4 bases and J by 5 bases, 20 bases remained unmatched. Germline-derived CDR1 and CDR2 are PRHDT and FYEKMQ (reference sequence). CDR3 protein: CASSSRTIQGGPANEQYF. CDR3 sequence (DNA): TGTGCCAGCAGCTCCCGAACGATTCAAGGGGGCCCCGCTAACGAGCAGTACTTC. Full variable domain (remainder filled in from reference TRBV13 and TRBJ2-7): AAGVIQSPRHLIKEKRETATLKCYPIPRHDTVYWYQQGPGQDPQFLISFYEKMQSDKGSIPDRFSAQQFSDYHSELNMSSLELGDSALYFCASSSRTIQGGPANEQYFGPGTRLTVT.

In DNA, the CDR3 is TGTGCCAGCAGCCAAGCGGGAGAGCAGTTCTTC. It is translated as CASSQAGEQFF. The rearrangement joins TRBV3-1 (or the pseudogene TRBV3-2) to TRBJ2-1; TRBD2 is a possible D gene (5 bases). Trimming took 1 base from V and 10 from J, leaving 5 bases between them. CDR3 length: 11 residues. Germline loops: CDR1 LGHDT, CDR2 YNNKEL (reference sequence).

This clone was observed once. The rearrangement uses TRBV18 and TRBJ1-1; TRBD1 might be the D (6 bases). Per the germline V gene, CDR1 is KGHSH and CDR2 is LQKENI. V gave up 3 bases and J gave up 2 bases, with 13 bases separating them. The CDR3 covers 15 residues. The DNA of the CDR3 is TGTGCCAGCTCACCCCCCCAGGGGATAAACACTGAAGCTTTCTTT. Translated: CASSPPQGINTEAFF.